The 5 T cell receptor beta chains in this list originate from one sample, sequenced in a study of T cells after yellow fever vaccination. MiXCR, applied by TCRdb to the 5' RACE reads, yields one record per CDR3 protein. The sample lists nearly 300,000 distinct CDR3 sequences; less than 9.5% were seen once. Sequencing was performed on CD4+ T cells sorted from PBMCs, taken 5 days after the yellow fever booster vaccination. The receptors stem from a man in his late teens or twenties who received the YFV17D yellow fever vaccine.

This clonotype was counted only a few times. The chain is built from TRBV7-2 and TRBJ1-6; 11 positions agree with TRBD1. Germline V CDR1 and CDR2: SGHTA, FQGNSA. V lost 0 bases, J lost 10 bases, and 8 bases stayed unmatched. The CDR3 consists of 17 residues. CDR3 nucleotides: TGTGCCAGCAGCTTAGCGCAGGGACAGGGGGTGGGGTCACCCCTCCACTTT. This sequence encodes CASSLAQGQGVGSPLHF. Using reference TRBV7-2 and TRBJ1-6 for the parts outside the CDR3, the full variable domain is GAGVSQSPSNKVTEKGKDVELRCDPISGHTALYWYRQSLGQGLEFLIYFQGNSAPDKSGLPSDRFSAERTGGSVSTLTIQRTQQEDSAVYLCASSLAQGQGVGSPLHFGNGTRLTVT.

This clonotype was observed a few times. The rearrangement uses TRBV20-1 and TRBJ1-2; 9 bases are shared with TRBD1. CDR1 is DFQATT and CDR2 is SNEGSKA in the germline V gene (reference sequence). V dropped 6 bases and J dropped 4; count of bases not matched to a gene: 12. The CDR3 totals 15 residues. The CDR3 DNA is TGCAGTGCCAAAGAGGGGACAGGGACCGGCTATGGCTACACCTTC. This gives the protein CSAKEGTGTGYGYTF.

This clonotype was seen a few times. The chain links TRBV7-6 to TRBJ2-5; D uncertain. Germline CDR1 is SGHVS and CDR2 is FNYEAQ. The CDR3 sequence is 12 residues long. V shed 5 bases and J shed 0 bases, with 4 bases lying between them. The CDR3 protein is CASSINQETQYF. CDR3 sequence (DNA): TGTGCCAGCAGCATAAACCAAGAGACCCAGTACTTC.

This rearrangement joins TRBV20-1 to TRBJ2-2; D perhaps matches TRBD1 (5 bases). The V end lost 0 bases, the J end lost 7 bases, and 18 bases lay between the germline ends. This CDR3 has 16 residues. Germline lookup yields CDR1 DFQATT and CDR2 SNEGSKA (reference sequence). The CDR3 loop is CSARDHLAGLGGELFF. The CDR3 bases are TGCAGTGCTAGAGATCACTTGGCAGGGCTCGGCGGGGAGCTGTTTTTT.

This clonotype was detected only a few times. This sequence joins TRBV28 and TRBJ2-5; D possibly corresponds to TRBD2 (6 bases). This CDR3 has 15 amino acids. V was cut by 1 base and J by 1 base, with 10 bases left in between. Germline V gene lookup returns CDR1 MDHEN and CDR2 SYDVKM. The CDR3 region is CASSLSGGSQETQYF. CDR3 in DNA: TGTGCCAGCAGTTTATCTGGGGGGAGCCAAGAGACCCAGTACTTC.